The clone carrying this T cell receptor (beta chain) was detected only once. The CDR3 consists of 14 residues. The ends lost 7 bases at V and 7 bases at J; junction bases unmatched: 7. CDR1 is MNHEY and CDR2 is SMNVEV in the germline V gene (reference sequence). The data were taken from a study of blood T cell repertoires in COVID-19. In the original analysis: Reference gene primer amplification gave estimated nucleated cell counts. Data came from immunoSEQ multiplex PCR; TCRdb stores just in-frame clones and leaves some out. V, J and clone size were drawn from that table, and D and trimming were deduced from the DNA. The table lists about 320,000 clones, roughly 90% of them singletons. The study drew participants aged about 18 to 95 years from roughly 25 US areas. Among Cohort 3 donors, those recovered had two negative PCRs, clearance, or symptom resolution.

V is TRBV27 and J is TRBJ1-5; 10 bases match TRBD1. The sequencing input was PBMCs or T cells enriched from blood (not recorded which). The TCR originated in a man in his 60s who had recovered from COVID-19. The CDR3 sequence is CASNDRGQLQPQHF. The CDR3 DNA reads TGTGCCAGCAACGACAGGGGGCAATTGCAGCCCCAGCATTTT.